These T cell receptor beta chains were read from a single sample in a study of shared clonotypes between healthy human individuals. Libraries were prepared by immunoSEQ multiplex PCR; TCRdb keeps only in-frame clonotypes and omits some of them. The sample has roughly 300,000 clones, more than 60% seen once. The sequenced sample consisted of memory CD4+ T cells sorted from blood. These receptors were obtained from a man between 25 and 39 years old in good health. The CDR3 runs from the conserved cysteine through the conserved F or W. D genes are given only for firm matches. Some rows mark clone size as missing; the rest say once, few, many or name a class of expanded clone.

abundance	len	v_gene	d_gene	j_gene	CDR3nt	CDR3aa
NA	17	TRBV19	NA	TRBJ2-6	TGTGCCAGTAGTATGATTGGAGGGGGTTCTGGGGCCAACGTCCTGACTTTC	CASSMIGGGSGANVLTF
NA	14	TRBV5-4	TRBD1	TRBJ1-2	TGTGCCAGCAGCTTGGAAGGGACAGGTCAGGGCTACACCTTC	CASSLEGTGQGYTF
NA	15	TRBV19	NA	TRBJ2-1	TGTGCCAGTAGTATACAGGGCCCACGAGGCAATGAGCAGTTCTTC	CASSIQGPRGNEQFF
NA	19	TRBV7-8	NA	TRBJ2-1	TGTGCCAGCAGCTTATCGAGAACTAGCCTTATCGGTTACTACAATGAGCAGTTCTTC	CASSLSRTSLIGYYNEQFF
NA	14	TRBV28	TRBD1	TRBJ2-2	TGTGCCAGCACCCGGTCAGGGGGCTCCGGGGAGCTGTTTTTT	CASTRSGGSGELFF
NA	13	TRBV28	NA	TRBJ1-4	TGTGCCAGCATGTGGGGGGCATACGAAAAACTGTTTTTT	CASMWGAYEKLFF
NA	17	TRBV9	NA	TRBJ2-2	TGTGCCAGCAGCGTAGCTGGTCTCGGATACCCAGCGGGGGAGCTGTTTTTT	CASSVAGLGYPAGELFF
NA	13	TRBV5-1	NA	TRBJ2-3	TGCGCCAGCAGCTGGGGTAGCACAGATACGCAGTATTTT	CASSWGSTDTQYF
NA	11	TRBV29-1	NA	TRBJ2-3	TGCAGCGTCGGGCTATCGGTTACGCAGTATTTT	CSVGLSVTQYF
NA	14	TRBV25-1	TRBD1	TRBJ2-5	TGTGCCAGCAGTGAAATGGGACAGGTGGGGACCCAGTACTTC	CASSEMGQVGTQYF
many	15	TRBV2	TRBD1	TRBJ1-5	TGTGCCAGCAGTGAGGACAGGGGGTATACTCAGCCCCAGCATTTT	CASSEDRGYTQPQHF
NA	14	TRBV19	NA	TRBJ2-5	TGTGCCAGTAGTATCGACTGGAGTCAAGAGACCCAGTACTTC	CASSIDWSQETQYF
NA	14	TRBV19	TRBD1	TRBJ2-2	TGTGCCAGCAGAACAGGGGGGAACACCGGGGAGCTGTTTTTT	CASRTGGNTGELFF
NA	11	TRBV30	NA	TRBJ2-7	TGTGCCTGGAGTACGGTAAACGAGCAGTACTTC	CAWSTVNEQYF
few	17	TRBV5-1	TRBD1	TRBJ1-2	TGCGCCAGCAGCTCCGAGGGTCGACAGGGGCCTTGGGGTGGCTACACCTTC	CASSSEGRQGPWGGYTF
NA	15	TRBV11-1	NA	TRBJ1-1	TGTGCCAGCAGCTTGGGGACGTGGGGGGGCACTGAAGCTTTCTTT	CASSLGTWGGTEAFF
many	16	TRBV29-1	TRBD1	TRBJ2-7	TGCAGCGTTGAAGATCTCCCGGACAGGGGCCAAATCGAGCAGTACTTC	CSVEDLPDRGQIEQYF
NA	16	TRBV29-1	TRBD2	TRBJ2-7	TGCAGCGTTGCCCATCTAGCGGGAGGGGGCCGGGGCGAGCAGTACTTC	CSVAHLAGGGRGEQYF
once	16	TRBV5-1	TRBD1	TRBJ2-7	TGCGCCAGCAGCTTAGGCCCCCCGACAGGGAACTACGAGCAGTACTTC	CASSLGPPTGNYEQYF
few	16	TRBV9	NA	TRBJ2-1	TGTGCCAGCAGCGTAAACCTGGGGCCTGAGGGCAATGAGCAGTTCTTC	CASSVNLGPEGNEQFF
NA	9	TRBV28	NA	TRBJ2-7	TGTGCCAACCACGCTGCGCAGTACTTC	CANHAAQYF
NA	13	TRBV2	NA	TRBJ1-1	TGTGCCAGCAAGTCCCAACCGAACACTGAAGCTTTCTTT	CASKSQPNTEAFF
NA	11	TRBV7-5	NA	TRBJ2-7	TGTGTCAGAACTCCATTTGCCGAGCAGTACTTC	CVRTPFAEQYF
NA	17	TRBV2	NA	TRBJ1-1	TGTGCCAGCAGTGAAAACCAAGGGGGGATTGGGAGAACTGAAGCTTTCTTT	CASSENQGGIGRTEAFF
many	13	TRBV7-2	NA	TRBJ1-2	TGTGCCAGCAGCCCCGCCGGAATCAATGGCTACACCTTC	CASSPAGINGYTF
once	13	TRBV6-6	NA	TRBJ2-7	TGTGCCAGCAGTTACTCGGGGTCCTACGAGCAGTACTTC	CASSYSGSYEQYF
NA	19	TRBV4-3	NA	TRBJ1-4	TGCGCCAGCAGCCAAGATGTCACAGGGACATTTACAACTAATGAAAAACTGTTTTTT	CASSQDVTGTFTTNEKLFF
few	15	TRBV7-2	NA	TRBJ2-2	TGTGCCAGCAGCTTAGGACAGTCCTACACCGGGGAGCTGTTTTTT	CASSLGQSYTGELFF
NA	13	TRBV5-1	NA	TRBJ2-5	TGCGCCAGCAGCTTGGGCCCCCAAGAGACCCAGTACTTC	CASSLGPQETQYF
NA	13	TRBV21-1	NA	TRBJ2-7	TGTGCCAGCAGCCTCGGAAATCGGTGGGAGCAGTACTTC	CASSLGNRWEQYF
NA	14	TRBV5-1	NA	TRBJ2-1	TGCGCCAGCAGCTTGGAGGGTTCCTACAATGAGCAGTTCTTC	CASSLEGSYNEQFF
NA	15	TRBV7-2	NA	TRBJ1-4	TGTGCCAGCAGCCCCGGGACAATCGGCGATGAAAAACTGTTTTTT	CASSPGTIGDEKLFF
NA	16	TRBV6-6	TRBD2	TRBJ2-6	TGTGCCAGCAGACCGGGAGGGGGAGCTGGGGCCAACGTCCTGACTTTC	CASRPGGGAGANVLTF
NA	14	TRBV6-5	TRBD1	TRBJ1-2	TGTGCCAGCAAGACAAGGGACAGGGTTCATGGCTACACCTTC	CASKTRDRVHGYTF
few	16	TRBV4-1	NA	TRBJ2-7	TGCGCCAGCAGCCCTAAATCAGGAGGGGTTTCCTACGAGCAGTACTTC	CASSPKSGGVSYEQYF
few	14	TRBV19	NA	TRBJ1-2	TGTGCCAGTAGTATAGCGTGGGGGCTCTATGGCTACACCTTC	CASSIAWGLYGYTF
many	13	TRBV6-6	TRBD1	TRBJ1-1	TGTGCCAGCCTTACAGGGGTGAACACTGAAGCTTTCTTT	CASLTGVNTEAFF
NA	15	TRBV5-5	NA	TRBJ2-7	TGTGCCAGCAGCTTAAGGGCAGGGAGCTCCTACGAGCAGTACTTC	CASSLRAGSSYEQYF
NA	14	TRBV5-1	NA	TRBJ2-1	TGCGCCAGCAGCTTGGCAGGGAAGCTCGATGAGCAGTTCTTC	CASSLAGKLDEQFF
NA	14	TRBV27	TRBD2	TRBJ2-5	TGTGCCAGCAGGCCACTAGCGGGACACGAGACCCAGTACTTC	CASRPLAGHETQYF
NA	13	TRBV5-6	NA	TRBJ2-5	TGTGCCAGCAGCTCTTTAGCAGCAGAGACCCAGTACTTC	CASSSLAAETQYF
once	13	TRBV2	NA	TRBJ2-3	TGTGCCAGCGGGGGCTGGATCACAGATACGCAGTATTTT	CASGGWITDTQYF
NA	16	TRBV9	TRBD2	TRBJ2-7	TGTGCCAGCAGCGTAGGTGGATGGGAGGGGTCCTACGAGCAGTACTTC	CASSVGGWEGSYEQYF
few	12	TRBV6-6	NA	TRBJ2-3	TGTGCCAGCACTAAGAAGGGGGATACGCAGTATTTT	CASTKKGDTQYF
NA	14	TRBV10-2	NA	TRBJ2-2	TGCGCCAGCACACAGTCCAGGGCGGGCGGGGAGCTGTTTTTT	CASTQSRAGGELFF
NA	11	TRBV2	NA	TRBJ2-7	TGTGCCAGCAGTTTTTACTACGAGCAGTACTTC	CASSFYYEQYF
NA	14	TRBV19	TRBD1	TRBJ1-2	TGTGCCAGTAGTCCCACAGGGGGAGGCTATGGCTACACCTTC	CASSPTGGGYGYTF
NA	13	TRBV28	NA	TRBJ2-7	TGTGCCAGCAGCCTGCTAGGAAGGATCGAGCAGTACTTC	CASSLLGRIEQYF